Listed below are T cell receptor beta chains from one sample, sequenced in a study of Ad26.COV2.S vaccination and SARS-CoV-2 variants. TCRdb's copy holds only in-frame clones and misses some; the assay was immunoSEQ multiplex PCR. The sample lists a few hundred thousand clones; 90% were seen once. The sample in question was peripheral blood, obtained in a trial of Ad26.COV2.S vaccine versus placebo. The receptors come from a person aged 18-65 years who received the Ad26.COV2.S COVID-19 vaccine or a placebo. The CDR3 runs from the conserved cysteine through the conserved F or W. D genes are given only for firm matches. Clone sizes are given selectively: once, few, many, or a class where the clone is expanded.

J gene: TRBJ2-3
V gene: TRBV5-4
D gene: .
clone size: .
CDR3 DNA: TGTGCCAGCAGCTTCAGCTCTACGCAGTATTTT
CDR3 protein: CASSFSSTQYF

J gene: TRBJ2-3
V gene: TRBV5-4
D gene: .
clone size: .
CDR3 DNA: TGTGCCAGCACCCCGGATAGCGGCACAGATACGCAGTATTTT
CDR3 protein: CASTPDSGTDTQYF

J gene: TRBJ2-2
V gene: TRBV29-1
D gene: .
clone size: .
CDR3 DNA: TGCAGCGTTGACGGGGGTTACACCGGGGAGCTGTTTTTT
CDR3 protein: CSVDGGYTGELFF

J gene: TRBJ2-3
V gene: TRBV20-1
D gene: TRBD2
clone size: .
CDR3 DNA: TGCAGTGCTAGTCTAGCGGGAGTGGTTCAAACAGATACGCAGTATTTT
CDR3 protein: CSASLAGVVQTDTQYF

J gene: TRBJ2-7
V gene: TRBV7-2
D gene: .
clone size: .
CDR3 DNA: TGTGCCAGCAGCCCCTGGGCGGGGATCTCCTACGAGCAGTACTTC
CDR3 protein: CASSPWAGISYEQYF

J gene: TRBJ1-1
V gene: TRBV28
D gene: .
clone size: once
CDR3 DNA: TGTGCCAGCAGTATGACAGGTCGTGTCGGTGAAGCTTTCTTT
CDR3 protein: CASSMTGRVGEAFF

J gene: TRBJ2-1
V gene: TRBV11-2
D gene: .
clone size: .
CDR3 DNA: TGTGCCAGCAGCGGAAACAGGGACAATGAGCAGTTCTTC
CDR3 protein: CASSGNRDNEQFF

J gene: TRBJ2-3
V gene: TRBV3-1/TRBV3-2
D gene: .
clone size: .
CDR3 DNA: TGTGCCAGCAGCCCCACTACAGGCACAGATACGCAGTATTTT
CDR3 protein: CASSPTTGTDTQYF

J gene: TRBJ2-7
V gene: TRBV15
D gene: .
clone size: .
CDR3 DNA: TGTGCCACCAGCAGAGGAGGGACACCTCAGCAGTACTTC
CDR3 protein: CATSRGGTPQQYF

J gene: TRBJ1-5
V gene: TRBV5-6
D gene: .
clone size: .
CDR3 DNA: TGTGCCAGCAGCTTGCCCATGTTGGCAGTCCCCAATCAGCCCCAGCATTTT
CDR3 protein: CASSLPMLAVPNQPQHF

J gene: TRBJ2-1
V gene: TRBV18
D gene: TRBD2
clone size: .
CDR3 DNA: TGTGCCAGCTCACCTCAGACTAGCGGTTTGGGGAATGAGCAGTTCTTC
CDR3 protein: CASSPQTSGLGNEQFF

J gene: TRBJ2-7
V gene: TRBV15
D gene: TRBD2
clone size: .
CDR3 DNA: TGTGCCACCAGCAGAGTAATAGCGGGAGCTCCCGAGCAGTACTTC
CDR3 protein: CATSRVIAGAPEQYF

J gene: TRBJ2-7
V gene: TRBV19
D gene: TRBD2
clone size: .
CDR3 DNA: TGTGCCAGTAGTATTCTTGGCGGGAGACGCGACGAGCAGTACTTC
CDR3 protein: CASSILGGRRDEQYF

J gene: TRBJ1-4
V gene: TRBV19
D gene: .
clone size: .
CDR3 DNA: TGTGCCAGCTCCATGGGACGGCTTAATGAAAAACTGTTTTTT
CDR3 protein: CASSMGRLNEKLFF

J gene: TRBJ2-3
V gene: TRBV7-7
D gene: TRBD2
clone size: once
CDR3 DNA: TGTGCTAGCAGCTTAGCGGGCTCTAGCACAGATACGCAGTATTTT
CDR3 protein: CASSLAGSSTDTQYF

J gene: TRBJ2-5
V gene: TRBV27
D gene: TRBD1
clone size: once
CDR3 DNA: TGTGCCAGCAGCGTAGGGGGCTCTGGAGAGACCCAGTACTTC
CDR3 protein: CASSVGGSGETQYF

J gene: TRBJ2-7
V gene: TRBV27
D gene: .
clone size: .
CDR3 DNA: TGTGCCAGCAGTTTATCGCCGGGGAACGAGCAGTACTTC
CDR3 protein: CASSLSPGNEQYF

J gene: TRBJ1-3
V gene: TRBV18
D gene: .
clone size: .
CDR3 DNA: TGTGCCAGCTCACCACAAGTCTCTGGAAACACCATATATTTT
CDR3 protein: CASSPQVSGNTIYF

J gene: TRBJ1-5
V gene: TRBV7-2
D gene: .
clone size: .
CDR3 DNA: TGTGCCAGCAGCTTAGGGACAGTTAGCAATCAGCCCCAGCATTTT
CDR3 protein: CASSLGTVSNQPQHF

J gene: TRBJ2-7
V gene: TRBV27
D gene: .
clone size: .
CDR3 DNA: TGTGCCAGCAGTTTGGAGGGGAGCGAGCAGTACTTC
CDR3 protein: CASSLEGSEQYF

J gene: TRBJ2-7
V gene: TRBV7-2
D gene: TRBD2
clone size: once
CDR3 DNA: TGTGCCAGCGGTCTAGCGGGAGGAATCTCCTACGAGCAGTACTTC
CDR3 protein: CASGLAGGISYEQYF

J gene: TRBJ2-7
V gene: TRBV15
D gene: TRBD1
clone size: .
CDR3 DNA: TGTGCCACCAGCAGGCAGGGGGGACAGGGGGCCTACGAGCAGTACTTC
CDR3 protein: CATSRQGGQGAYEQYF

J gene: TRBJ1-1
V gene: TRBV18
D gene: TRBD1
clone size: .
CDR3 DNA: TGTGCCAGCTCACCGGACAGGGGGATCCCTGAAGCTTTCTTT
CDR3 protein: CASSPDRGIPEAFF